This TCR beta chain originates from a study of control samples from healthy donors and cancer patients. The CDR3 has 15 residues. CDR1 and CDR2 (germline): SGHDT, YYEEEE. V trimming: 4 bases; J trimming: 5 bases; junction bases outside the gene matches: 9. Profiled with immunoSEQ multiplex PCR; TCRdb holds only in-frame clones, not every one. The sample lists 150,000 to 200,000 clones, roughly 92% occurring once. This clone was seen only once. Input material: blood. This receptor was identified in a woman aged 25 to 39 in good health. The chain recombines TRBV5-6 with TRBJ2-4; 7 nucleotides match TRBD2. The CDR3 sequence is CASSTPSGTQNIQYF. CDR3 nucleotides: TGTGCCAGCAGCACGCCAAGCGGGACCCAAAACATTCAGTACTTC.